The clone carrying this T cell receptor beta chain came up many times. The data are from a study of beta chain features in type 1 diabetes. The study reverse transcribed the entire isolated RNA, so it sequenced expressed TCRB transcripts. Method: immunoSEQ multiplex PCR; TCRdb's copy keeps in-frame clones and lacks some. Among 300,000 to 350,000 clones listed, roughly 8% were seen once. The germline gives CDR1 SQVTM, CDR2 ANQGSEA. CDR3 length: 10 amino acids. Sequenced: central memory CD4+ T cells from blood. The TCR originated in a woman younger than 30 in good health. The chain joins TRBV29-1 to TRBJ2-3; no definite D call. This CDR3 is CSTSTDTQYF. The CDR3, as DNA: TGCAGTACCAGCACAGATACGCAGTATTTT.